One sample yielded the 4 T cell receptor beta chains listed below, sequenced in a study of graft-versus-host responses after intestinal transplantation. The antigens for these receptors are not known. TCRdb's copy holds only in-frame clones and misses some; the assay was immunoSEQ multiplex PCR. The sample contains about 48,000 clones, around 90% of which appear only once. The sample in question was unstimulated CD4+ T cells sorted from spleen or lymph node cells, obtained before transplant. The receptors derive from a human donor who was the organ donor for an intestinal transplant.

The chain uses TRBV6-9 and TRBJ1-5, with 10 bases lining up with TRBD1. The V gene's germline CDR1 is MNHGY and CDR2 SVAAGI. CDR3 size: 14 residues. The trim removed 5 bases at V and 9 bases at J, leaving 7 bases unmatched. The CDR3 reads CASSIGQGVRPQHF. The CDR3 DNA is TGTGCCAGCAGTATCGGACAGGGGGTTCGGCCCCAGCATTTT.

This chain joins TRBV4-1 and TRBJ2-2, with D maybe TRBD2 (5 bases). Looked up from germline, CDR1 is MGHRA and CDR2 is YSYEKL. The CDR3 runs to 17 residues. V lost 3 bases and J lost 9, with 23 bases in between. The CDR3 is CASSQVYPGRYGRELFF. The CDR3 coding sequence is TGCGCCAGCAGCCAGGTGTATCCAGGAAGGTACGGGAGGGAGCTGTTTTTT.

The CDR3 region is CASSLGGTGVYGYTF. Written as DNA, the CDR3 is TGTGCCAGCAGCTTAGGGGGGACAGGGGTCTATGGCTACACCTTC. The V and J genes are TRBV7-2 and TRBJ1-2; TRBD1 aligns across 10 bases. The V gene end was trimmed by 1 base and the J gene end by 4 bases; junction bases not matched to a gene: 3. CDR1 SGHTA and CDR2 FQGNSA come from the germline V gene. This CDR3 has 15 amino acids.

The V gene is TRBV6-5, the J gene TRBJ1-2; D perhaps matches TRBD1 (5 bases). This CDR3 is 14 amino acids long. Germline V lookup: CDR1 MNHEY, CDR2 SVGAGI. Between the trimmed V and J ends, which lost 2 bases and 7 bases, there was a span of 14 bases. The CDR3 is CASSYLDSISGYTF. The CDR3 bases are TGTGCCAGCAGTTACCTCGACAGTATTAGTGGCTACACCTTC.